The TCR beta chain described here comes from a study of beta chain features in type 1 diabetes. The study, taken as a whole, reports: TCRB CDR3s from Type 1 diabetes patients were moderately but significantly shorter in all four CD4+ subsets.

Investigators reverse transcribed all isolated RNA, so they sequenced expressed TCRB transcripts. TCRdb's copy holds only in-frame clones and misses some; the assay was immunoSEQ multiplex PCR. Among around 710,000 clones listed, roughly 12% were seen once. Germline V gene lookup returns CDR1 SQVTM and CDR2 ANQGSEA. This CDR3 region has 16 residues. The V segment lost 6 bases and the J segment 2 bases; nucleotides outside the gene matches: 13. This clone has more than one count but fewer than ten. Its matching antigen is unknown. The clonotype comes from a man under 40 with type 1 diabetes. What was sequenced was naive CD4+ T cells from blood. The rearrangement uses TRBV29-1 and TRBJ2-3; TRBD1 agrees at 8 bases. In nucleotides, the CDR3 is TGCAGCGTGGCGGACAGGGCATACCACCTCACAGATACGCAGTATTTT. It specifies CSVADRAYHLTDTQYF.